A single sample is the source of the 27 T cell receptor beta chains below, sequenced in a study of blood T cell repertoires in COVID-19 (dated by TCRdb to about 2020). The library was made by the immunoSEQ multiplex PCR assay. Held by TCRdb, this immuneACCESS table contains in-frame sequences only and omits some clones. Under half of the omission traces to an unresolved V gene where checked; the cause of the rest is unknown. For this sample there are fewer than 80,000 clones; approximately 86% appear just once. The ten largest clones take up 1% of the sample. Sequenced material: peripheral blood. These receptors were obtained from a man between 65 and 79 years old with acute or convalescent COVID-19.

CDR3 DNA: TGTGCCAGCTCACCCAGGACTAGCGGCTCGAACACCGGGGAGCTGTTTTTT. Amino acids: CASSPRTSGSNTGELFF. The rearrangement links TRBV18 to TRBJ2-2; the match to TRBD2 covers 10 bases. With V trimmed by 3 bases and J by 0 bases, 4 bases remained unmatched. This CDR3 spans 17 amino acids. The V gene's germline CDR1 is KGHSH and CDR2 LQKENI.

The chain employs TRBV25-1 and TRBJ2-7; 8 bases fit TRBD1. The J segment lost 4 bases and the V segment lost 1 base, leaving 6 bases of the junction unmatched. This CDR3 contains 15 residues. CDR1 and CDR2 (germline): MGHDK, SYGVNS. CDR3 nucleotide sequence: TGTGCCAGCAGTGAATTCAGGACAGGGACGTACGAGCAGTACTTC. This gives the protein CASSEFRTGTYEQYF.

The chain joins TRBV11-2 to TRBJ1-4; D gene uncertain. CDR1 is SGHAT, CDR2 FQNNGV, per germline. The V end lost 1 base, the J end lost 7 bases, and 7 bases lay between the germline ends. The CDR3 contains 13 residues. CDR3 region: CASSLVRIEKLFF. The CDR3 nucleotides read TGTGCCAGCAGCTTAGTCCGTATTGAAAAACTGTTTTTT.

This CDR3 is CASSEGGLSNTIYF. The CDR3 DNA sequence: TGTGCCAGCAGTGAAGGGGGACTTTCAAACACCATATATTTT. J is TRBJ1-3 and V is TRBV2; tentative D call: TRBD1 (5 bases). Trimming removed 1 base from V and 6 bases from J, with 10 bases in between. This CDR3 is 14 amino acids long. The germline V gene has CDR1 SNHLY and CDR2 FYNNEI. Using reference TRBV2 and TRBJ1-3 for the parts outside the CDR3, the full variable domain is EPEVTQTPSHQVTQMGQEVILRCVPISNHLYFYWYRQILGQKVEFLVSFYNNEISEKSEIFDDQFSVERPDGSNFTLKIRSTKLEDSAMYFCASSEGGLSNTIYFGEGSWLTVV.

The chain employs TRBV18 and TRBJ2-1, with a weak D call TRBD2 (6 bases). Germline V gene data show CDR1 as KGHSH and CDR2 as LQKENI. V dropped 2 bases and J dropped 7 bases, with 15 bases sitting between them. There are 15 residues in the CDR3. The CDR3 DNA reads TGTGCCAGCTCACCAATCCGGGGGAGATCGAATGAGCAGTTCTTC. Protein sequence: CASSPIRGRSNEQFF.

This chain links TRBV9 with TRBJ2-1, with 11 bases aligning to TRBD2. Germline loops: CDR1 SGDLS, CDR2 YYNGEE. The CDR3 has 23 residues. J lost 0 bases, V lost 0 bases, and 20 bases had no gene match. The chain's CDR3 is CASSVVGLKPGLAGPSSYNEQFF. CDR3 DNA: TGTGCCAGCAGCGTAGTCGGGCTAAAACCCGGACTAGCGGGCCCAAGCTCCTACAATGAGCAGTTCTTC.

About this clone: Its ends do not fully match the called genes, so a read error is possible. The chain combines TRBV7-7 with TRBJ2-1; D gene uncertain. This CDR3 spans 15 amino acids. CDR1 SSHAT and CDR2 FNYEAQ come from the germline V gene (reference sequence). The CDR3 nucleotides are TGTGCTAGCAGCTTAGAATATGGTTACTCCAATGAGCAGTTCTTC. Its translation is CASSLEYGYSNEQFF.

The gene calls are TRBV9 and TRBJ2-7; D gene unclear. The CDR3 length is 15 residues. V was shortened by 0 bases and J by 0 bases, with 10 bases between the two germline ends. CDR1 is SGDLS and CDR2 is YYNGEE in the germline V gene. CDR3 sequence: CASSVGQTSSYEQYF. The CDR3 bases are TGTGCCAGCAGCGTAGGCCAGACATCCTCCTACGAGCAGTACTTC.

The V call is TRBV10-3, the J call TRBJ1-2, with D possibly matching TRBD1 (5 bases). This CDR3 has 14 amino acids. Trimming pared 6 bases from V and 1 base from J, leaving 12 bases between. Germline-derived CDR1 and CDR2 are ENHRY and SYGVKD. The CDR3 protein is CAIRLTAINYGYTF. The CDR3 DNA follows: TGTGCCATCAGGCTGACAGCAATTAACTATGGCTACACCTTC.

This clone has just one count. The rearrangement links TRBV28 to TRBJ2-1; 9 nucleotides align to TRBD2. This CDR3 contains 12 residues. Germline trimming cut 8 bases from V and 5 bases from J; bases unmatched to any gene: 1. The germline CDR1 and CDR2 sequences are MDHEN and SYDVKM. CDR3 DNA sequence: TGTGCCAGCCTAGCGGGAAACAATGAGCAGTTCTTC. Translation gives CASLAGNNEQFF.

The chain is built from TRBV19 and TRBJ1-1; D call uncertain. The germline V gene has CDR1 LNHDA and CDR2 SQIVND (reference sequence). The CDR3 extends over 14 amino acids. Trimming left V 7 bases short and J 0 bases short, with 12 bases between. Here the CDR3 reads CASTHVAVNTEAFF. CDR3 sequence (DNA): TGTGCCAGTACCCATGTAGCGGTGAACACTGAAGCTTTCTTT.

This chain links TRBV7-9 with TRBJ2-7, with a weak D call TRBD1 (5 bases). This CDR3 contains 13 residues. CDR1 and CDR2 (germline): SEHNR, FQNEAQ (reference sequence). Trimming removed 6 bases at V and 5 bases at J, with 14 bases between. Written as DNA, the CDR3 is TGTGCCAGCAGTACCAGGGTTGGCAACGAGCAGTACTTC. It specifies CASSTRVGNEQYF.

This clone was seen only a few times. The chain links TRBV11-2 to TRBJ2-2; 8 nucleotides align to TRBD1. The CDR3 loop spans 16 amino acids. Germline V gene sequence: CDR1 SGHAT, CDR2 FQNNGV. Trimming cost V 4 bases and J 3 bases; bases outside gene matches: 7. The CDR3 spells CASSSTGALYTGELFF. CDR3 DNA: TGTGCCAGCAGCTCGACAGGGGCCCTCTACACCGGGGAGCTGTTTTTT.

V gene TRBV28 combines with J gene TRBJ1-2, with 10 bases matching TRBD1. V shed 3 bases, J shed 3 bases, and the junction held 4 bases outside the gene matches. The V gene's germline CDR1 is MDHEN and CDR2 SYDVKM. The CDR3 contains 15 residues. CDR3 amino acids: CASSFIGTGDYGYTF. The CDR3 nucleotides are TGTGCCAGCAGTTTCATCGGGACAGGGGACTATGGCTACACCTTC.

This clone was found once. CDR3 sequence reads: CASRDRWSSYEQYF. Here the CDR3 DNA reads TGTGCCAGTAGGGACAGGTGGAGCTCCTACGAGCAGTACTTC. The chain combines TRBV19 with TRBJ2-7; 7 bases line up with TRBD1. Germline values: CDR1 LNHDA, CDR2 SQIVND (reference sequence). The V segment lost 6 bases and the J segment 0 bases; nucleotides outside the gene matches: 5. The CDR3 length is 14 residues.

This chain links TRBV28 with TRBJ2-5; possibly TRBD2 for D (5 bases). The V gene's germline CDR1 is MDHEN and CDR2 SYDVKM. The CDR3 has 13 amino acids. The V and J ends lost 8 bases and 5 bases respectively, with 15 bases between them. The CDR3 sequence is CASLRSGMETQYF. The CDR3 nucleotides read TGTGCCAGCTTACGCAGCGGAATGGAGACCCAGTACTTC. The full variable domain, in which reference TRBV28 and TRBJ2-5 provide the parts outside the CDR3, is DVKVTQSSRYLVKRTGEKVFLECVQDMDHENMFWYRQDPGLGLRLIYFSYDVKMKEKGDIPEGYSVSREKKERFSLILESASTNQTSMYLCASLRSGMETQYFGPGTRLLVL.

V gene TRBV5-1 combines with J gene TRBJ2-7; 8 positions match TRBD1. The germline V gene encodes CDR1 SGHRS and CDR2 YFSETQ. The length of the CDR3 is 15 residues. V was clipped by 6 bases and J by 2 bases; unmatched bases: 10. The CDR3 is CASTMGDRRTYEQYF. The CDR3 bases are TGCGCCAGCACTATGGGGGACAGGCGAACCTACGAGCAGTACTTC. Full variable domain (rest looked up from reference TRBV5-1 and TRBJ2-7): KAGVTQTPRYLIKTRGQQVTLSCSPISGHRSVSWYQQTPGQGLQFLFEYFSETQRNKGNFPGRFSGRQFSNSRSEMNVSTLELGDSALYLCASTMGDRRTYEQYFGPGTRLTVT.

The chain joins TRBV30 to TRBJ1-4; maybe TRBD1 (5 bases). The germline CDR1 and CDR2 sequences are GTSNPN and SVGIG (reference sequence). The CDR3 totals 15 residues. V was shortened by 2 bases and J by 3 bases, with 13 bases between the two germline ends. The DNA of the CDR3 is TGTGCCTGGAGTCCCTTGGGGGGGTCTAATGAAAAACTGTTTTTT. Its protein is CAWSPLGGSNEKLFF.

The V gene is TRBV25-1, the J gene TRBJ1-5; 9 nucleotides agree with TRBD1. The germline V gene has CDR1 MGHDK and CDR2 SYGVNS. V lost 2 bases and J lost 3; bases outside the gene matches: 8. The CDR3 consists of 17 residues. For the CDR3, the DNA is TGTGCCAGCAGTGAACCGGGACAGGGAACTTTCAATCAGCCCCAGCATTTT. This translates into CASSEPGQGTFNQPQHF. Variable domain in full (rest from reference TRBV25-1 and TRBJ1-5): EADIYQTPRYLVIGTGKKITLECSQTMGHDKMYWYQQDPGMELHLIHYSYGVNSTEKGDLSSESTVSRIRTEHFPLTLESARPSHTSQYLCASSEPGQGTFNQPQHFGDGTRLSIL.

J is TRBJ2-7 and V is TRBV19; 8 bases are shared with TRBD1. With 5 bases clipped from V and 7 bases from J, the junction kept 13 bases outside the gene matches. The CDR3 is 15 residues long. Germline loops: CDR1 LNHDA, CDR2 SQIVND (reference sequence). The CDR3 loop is CASSSQGANSLEQYF. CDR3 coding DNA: TGTGCCAGTAGTTCGCAGGGGGCGAATTCACTGGAGCAGTACTTC.

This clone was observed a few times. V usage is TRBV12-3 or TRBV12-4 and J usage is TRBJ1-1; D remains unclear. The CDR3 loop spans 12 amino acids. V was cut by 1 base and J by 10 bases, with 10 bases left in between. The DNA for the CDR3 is TGTGCCAGCAGTTTAGGAGGAATGACAGCTTTCTTT. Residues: CASSLGGMTAFF.

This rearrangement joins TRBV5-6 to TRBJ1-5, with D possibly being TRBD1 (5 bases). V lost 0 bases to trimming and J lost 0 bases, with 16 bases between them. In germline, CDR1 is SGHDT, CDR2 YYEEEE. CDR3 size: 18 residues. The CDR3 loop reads CASSLGQNPSGSNQPQHF. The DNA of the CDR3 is TGTGCCAGCAGCTTGGGACAGAATCCTTCTGGTAGCAATCAGCCCCAGCATTTT.

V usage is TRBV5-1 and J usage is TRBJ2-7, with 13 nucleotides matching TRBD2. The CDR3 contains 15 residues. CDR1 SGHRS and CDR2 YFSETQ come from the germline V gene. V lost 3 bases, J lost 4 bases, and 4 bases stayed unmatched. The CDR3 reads CASSSGTSGNYEQYF. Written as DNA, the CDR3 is TGCGCCAGCAGCTCCGGGACTAGCGGGAATTACGAGCAGTACTTC.

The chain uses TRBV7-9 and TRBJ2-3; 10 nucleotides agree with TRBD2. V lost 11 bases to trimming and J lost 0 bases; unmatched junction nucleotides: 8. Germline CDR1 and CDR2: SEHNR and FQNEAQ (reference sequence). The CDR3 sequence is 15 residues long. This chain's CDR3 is CAESSGRPSTDTQYF. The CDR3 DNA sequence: TGTGCCGAGAGTAGCGGGAGGCCCAGCACAGATACGCAGTATTTT.

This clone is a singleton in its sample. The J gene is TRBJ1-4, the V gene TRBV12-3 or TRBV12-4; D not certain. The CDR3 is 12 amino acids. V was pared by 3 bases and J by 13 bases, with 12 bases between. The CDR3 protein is CASSLPTRRLFF. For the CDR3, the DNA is TGTGCCAGCAGTTTGCCTACAAGGAGACTGTTTTTT.

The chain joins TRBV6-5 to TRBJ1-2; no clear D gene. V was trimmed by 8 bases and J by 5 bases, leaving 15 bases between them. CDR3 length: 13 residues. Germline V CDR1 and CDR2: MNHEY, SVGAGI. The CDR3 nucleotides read TGTGCCAGCCTTCCGACACAACATTATGGCTACACCTTC. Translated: CASLPTQHYGYTF.

The CDR3 here is CASSLSLSTDTQYF. Written as DNA, the CDR3 is TGTGCCAGCAGCTTATCGTTGAGCACAGATACGCAGTATTTT. This chain links TRBV11-2 with TRBJ2-3; no firm D call. CDR1 and CDR2 (germline): SGHAT, FQNNGV. The CDR3 spans 14 residues. Trimming took off 2 bases at V and 0 bases at J, with 6 bases between the two ends.